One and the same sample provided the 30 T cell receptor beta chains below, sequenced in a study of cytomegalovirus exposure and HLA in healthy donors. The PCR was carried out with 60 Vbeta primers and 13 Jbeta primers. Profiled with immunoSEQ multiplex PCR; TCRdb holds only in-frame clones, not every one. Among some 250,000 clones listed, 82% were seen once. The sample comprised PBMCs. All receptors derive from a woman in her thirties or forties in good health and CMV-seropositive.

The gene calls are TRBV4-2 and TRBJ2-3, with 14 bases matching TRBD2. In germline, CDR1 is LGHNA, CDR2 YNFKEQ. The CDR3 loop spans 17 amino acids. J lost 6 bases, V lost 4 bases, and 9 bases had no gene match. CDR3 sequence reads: CASSPLTSGGAGDTQYF. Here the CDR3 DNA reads TGTGCCAGCAGCCCTCTGACTAGCGGGGGGGCGGGGGATACGCAGTATTTT.

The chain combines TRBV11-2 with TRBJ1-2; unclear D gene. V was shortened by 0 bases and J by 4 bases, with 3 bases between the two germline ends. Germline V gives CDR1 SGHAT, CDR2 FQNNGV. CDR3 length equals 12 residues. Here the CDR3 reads CASSLEAYGYTF. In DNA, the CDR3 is TGTGCCAGCAGCTTAGAAGCCTATGGCTACACCTTC.

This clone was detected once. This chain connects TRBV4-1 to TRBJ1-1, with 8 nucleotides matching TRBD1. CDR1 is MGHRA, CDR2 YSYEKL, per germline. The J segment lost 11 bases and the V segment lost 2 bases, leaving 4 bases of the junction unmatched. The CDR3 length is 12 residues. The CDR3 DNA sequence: TGCGCCAGCAGCCAATTACAGGGGGGGGCTTTCTTT. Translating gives CASSQLQGGAFF.

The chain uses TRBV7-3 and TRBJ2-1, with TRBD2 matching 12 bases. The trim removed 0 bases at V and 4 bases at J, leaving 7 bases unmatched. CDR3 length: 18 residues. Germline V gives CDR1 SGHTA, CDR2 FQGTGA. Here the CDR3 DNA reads TGTGCCAGCAGCTTAACTGCGACTAGCGGGAGAGGTTACAATGAGCAGTTCTTC. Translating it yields CASSLTATSGRGYNEQFF.

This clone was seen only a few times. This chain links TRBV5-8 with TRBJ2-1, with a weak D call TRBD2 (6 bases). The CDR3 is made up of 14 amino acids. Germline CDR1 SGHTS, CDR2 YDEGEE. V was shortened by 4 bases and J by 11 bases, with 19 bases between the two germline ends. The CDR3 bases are TGTGCCAGCAGCGGGGGGAAGGTACGGACCCAGCAGTTCTTC. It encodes CASSGGKVRTQQFF.

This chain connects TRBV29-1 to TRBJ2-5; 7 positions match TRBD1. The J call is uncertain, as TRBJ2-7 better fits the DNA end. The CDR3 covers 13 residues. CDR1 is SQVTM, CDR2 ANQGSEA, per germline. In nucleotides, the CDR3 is TGCAGCGCCTCCCGGGGACAGAGCTACGAGCAGTACTTC. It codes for CSASRGQSYEQYF.

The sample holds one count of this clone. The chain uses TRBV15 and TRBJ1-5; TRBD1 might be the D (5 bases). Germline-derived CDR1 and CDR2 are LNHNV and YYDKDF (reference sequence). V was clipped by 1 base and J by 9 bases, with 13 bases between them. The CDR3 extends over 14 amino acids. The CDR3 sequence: CATSRASGGWPQHF. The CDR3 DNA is TGTGCCACCAGCAGAGCCTCGGGGGGATGGCCCCAGCATTTT. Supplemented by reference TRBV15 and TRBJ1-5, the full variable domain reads DAMVIQNPRYQVTQFGKPVTLSCSQTLNHNVMYWYQQKSSQAPKLLFHYYDKDFNNEADTPDNFQSRRPNTSFCFLDIRSPGLGDTAMYLCATSRASGGWPQHFGDGTRLSIL.

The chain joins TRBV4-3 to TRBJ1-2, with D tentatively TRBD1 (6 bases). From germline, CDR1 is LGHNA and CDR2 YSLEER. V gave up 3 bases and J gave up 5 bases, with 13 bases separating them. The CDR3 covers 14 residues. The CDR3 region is CASSQAGTSYGYTF. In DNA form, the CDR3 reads TGCGCCAGCAGCCAGGCCGGGACATCTTATGGCTACACCTTC.

The DNA of the CDR3 is TGTGCCAGCAAAGAGACCGGGTTAAATGAAAAACTGTTTTTT. This translates into CASKETGLNEKLFF. The rearrangement uses TRBV2 and TRBJ1-4; D is ambiguous. The CDR3 runs to 14 residues. Looked up from germline, CDR1 is SNHLY and CDR2 is FYNNEI. V was shortened by 7 bases and J by 5 bases, with 14 bases between the two germline ends.

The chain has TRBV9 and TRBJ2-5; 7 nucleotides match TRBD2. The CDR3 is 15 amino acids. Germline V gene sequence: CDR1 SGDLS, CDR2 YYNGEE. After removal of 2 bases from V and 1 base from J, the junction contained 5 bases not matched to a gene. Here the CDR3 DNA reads TGTGCCAGCAGCGTGGGTGGGGGGGGCCAAGAGACCCAGTACTTC. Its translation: CASSVGGGGQETQYF.

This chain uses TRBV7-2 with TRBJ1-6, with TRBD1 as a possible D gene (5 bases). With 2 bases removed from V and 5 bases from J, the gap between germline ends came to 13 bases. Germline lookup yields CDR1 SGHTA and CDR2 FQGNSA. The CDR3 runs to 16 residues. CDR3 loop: CASSLRHQGNNSPLHF. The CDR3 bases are TGTGCCAGCAGCTTAAGGCATCAGGGTAATAATTCACCCCTCCACTTT.

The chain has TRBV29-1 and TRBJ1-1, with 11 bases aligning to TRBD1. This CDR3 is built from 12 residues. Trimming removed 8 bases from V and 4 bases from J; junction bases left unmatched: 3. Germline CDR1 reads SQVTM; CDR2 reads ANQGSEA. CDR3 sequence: CSLGQGATEAFF. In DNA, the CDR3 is TGCAGCTTAGGACAGGGGGCCACTGAAGCTTTCTTT.

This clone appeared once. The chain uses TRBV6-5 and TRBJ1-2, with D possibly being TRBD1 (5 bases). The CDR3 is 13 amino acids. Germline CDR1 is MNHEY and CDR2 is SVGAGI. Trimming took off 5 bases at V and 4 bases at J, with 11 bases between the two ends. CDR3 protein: CASSNSRVYGYTF. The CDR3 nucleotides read TGTGCCAGCAGTAATTCCAGGGTCTATGGCTACACCTTC.

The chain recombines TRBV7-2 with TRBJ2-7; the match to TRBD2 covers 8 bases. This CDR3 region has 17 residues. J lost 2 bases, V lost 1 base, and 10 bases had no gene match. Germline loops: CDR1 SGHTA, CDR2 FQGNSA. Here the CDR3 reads CASSLGAGGGSPYEQYF. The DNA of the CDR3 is TGTGCCAGCAGCTTAGGGGCGGGGGGAGGATCCCCCTACGAGCAGTACTTC.

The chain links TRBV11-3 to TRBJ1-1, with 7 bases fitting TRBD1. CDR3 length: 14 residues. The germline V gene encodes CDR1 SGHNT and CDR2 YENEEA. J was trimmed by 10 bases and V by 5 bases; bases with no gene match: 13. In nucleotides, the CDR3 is TGTGCCAGCAGCAAACGACAGGGCGGTTCGGGAGCTTTCTTT. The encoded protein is CASSKRQGGSGAFF. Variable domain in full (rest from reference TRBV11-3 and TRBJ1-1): EAGVVQSPRYKIIEKKQPVAFWCNPISGHNTLYWYLQNLGQGPELLIRYENEEAVDDSQLPKDRFSAERLKGVDSTLKIQPAELGDSAVYLCASSKRQGGSGAFFGQGTRLTVV.

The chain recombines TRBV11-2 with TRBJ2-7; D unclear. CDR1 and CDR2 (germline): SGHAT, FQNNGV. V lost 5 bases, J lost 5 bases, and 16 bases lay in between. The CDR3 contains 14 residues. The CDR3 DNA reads TGTGCCAGCAGCCGAATCGGGTCGACCGACGAGCAGTACTTC. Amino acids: CASSRIGSTDEQYF.

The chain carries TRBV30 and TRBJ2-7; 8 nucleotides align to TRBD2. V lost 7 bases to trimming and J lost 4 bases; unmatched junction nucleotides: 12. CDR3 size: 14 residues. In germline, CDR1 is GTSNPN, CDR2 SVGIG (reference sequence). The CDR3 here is CASTRGGARYEQYF. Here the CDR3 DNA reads TGTGCCTCCACACGGGGGGGGGCCAGATACGAGCAGTACTTC.

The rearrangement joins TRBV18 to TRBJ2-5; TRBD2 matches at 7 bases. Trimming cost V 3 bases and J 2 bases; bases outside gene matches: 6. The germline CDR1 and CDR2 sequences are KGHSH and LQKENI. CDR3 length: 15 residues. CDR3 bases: TGTGCCAGCTCACCCTCCTTCGGGGGGCAAGAGACCCAGTACTTC. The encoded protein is CASSPSFGGQETQYF.

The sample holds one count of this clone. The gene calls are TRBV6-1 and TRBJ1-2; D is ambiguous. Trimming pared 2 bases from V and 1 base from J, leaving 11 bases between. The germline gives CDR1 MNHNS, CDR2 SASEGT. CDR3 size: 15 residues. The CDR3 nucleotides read TGTGCCAGCAGTGAAAATTCGGTTATTAACTATGGCTACACCTTC. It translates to CASSENSVINYGYTF.

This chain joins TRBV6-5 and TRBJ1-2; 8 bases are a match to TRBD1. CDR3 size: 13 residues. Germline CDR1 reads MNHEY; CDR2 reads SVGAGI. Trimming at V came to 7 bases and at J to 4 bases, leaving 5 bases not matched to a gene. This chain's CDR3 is CASTQDRAYGYTF. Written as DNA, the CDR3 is TGTGCCAGCACCCAGGACAGGGCCTATGGCTACACCTTC.

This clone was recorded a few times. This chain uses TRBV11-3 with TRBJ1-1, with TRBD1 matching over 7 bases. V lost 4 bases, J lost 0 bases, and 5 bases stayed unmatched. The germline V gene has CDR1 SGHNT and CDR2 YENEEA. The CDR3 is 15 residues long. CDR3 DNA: TGTGCCAGCAGCTCATGGACAGGATTGAACACTGAAGCTTTCTTT. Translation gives CASSSWTGLNTEAFF.

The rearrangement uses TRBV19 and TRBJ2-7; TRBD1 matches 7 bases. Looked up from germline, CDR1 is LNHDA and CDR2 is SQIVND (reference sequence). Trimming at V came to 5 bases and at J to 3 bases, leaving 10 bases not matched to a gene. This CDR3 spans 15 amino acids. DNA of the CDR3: TGTGCCAGTAGTTTCTCCCCAGGGGGTAGCTACGAGCAGTACTTC. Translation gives CASSFSPGGSYEQYF.

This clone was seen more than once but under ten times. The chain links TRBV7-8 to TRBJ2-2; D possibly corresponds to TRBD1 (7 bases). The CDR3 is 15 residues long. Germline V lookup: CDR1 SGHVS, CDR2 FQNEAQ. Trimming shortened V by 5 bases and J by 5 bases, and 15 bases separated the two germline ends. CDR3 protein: CASSGRQGGTGELFF. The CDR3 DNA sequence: TGTGCCAGCAGCGGGCGACAGGGAGGAACCGGGGAGCTGTTTTTT. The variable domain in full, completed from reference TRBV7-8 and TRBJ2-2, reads GAGVSQSPRYKVAKRGQDVALRCDPISGHVSLFWYQQALGQGPEFLTYFQNEAQLDKSGLPSDRFFAERPEGSVSTLKIQRTQQEDSAVYLCASSGRQGGTGELFFGEGSRLTVL.

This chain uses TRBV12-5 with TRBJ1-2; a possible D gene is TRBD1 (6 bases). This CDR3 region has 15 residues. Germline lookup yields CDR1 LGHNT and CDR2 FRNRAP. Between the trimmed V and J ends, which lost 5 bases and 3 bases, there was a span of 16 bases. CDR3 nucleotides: TGTGCTAGTGGTCGGACAGCCCGGGGGGACTATGGCTACACCTTC. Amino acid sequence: CASGRTARGDYGYTF. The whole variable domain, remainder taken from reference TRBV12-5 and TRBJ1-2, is DARVTQTPRHKVTEMGQEVTMRCQPILGHNTVFWYRQTMMQGLELLAYFRNRAPLDDSGMPKDRFSAEMPDATLATLKIQPSEPRDSAVYFCASGRTARGDYGYTFGSGTRLTVV.

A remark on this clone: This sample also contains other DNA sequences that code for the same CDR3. CDR3 nucleotides: TGTGCCAGCAGGCTGGACAGCCTCCTTAATTCACCCCTCCACTTT. This encodes CASRLDSLLNSPLHF. The rearrangement links TRBV6-1 to TRBJ1-6, with D perhaps matching TRBD1 (6 bases). The CDR3 runs 15 residues. The V end was cut by 6 bases, the J end by 6 bases, with 15 bases between. The germline V gene encodes CDR1 MNHNS and CDR2 SASEGT.

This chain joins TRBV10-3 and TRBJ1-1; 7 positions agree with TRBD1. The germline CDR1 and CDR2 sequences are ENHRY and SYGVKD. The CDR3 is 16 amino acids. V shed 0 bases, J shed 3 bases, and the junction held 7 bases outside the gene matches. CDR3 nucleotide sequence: TGTGCCATCAGTGAGTCGAGGGGGCAAGAGGACACTGAAGCTTTCTTT. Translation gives CAISESRGQEDTEAFF.

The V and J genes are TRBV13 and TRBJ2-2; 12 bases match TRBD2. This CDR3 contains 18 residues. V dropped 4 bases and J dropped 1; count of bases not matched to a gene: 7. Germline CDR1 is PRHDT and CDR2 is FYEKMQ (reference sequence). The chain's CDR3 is CASSSTLAGGRNTGELFF. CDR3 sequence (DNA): TGTGCCAGCAGCTCCACTCTAGCGGGAGGGCGGAACACCGGGGAGCTGTTTTTT.

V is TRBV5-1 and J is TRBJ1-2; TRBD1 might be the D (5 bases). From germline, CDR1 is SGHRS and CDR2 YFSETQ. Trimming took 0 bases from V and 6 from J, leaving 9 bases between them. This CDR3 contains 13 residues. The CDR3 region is CASSLGQQHGYTF. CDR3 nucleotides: TGCGCCAGCAGCTTGGGACAGCAGCATGGCTACACCTTC.

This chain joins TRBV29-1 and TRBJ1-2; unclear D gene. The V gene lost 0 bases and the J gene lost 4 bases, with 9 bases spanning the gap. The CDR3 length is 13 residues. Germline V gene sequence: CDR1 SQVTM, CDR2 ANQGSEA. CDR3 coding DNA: TGCAGCGTTGAAGACAGGTCGCCCTATGGCTACACCTTC. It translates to CSVEDRSPYGYTF.

Here the CDR3 reads CASRPGTGPPGELFF. In DNA form, the CDR3 reads TGCGCCAGCAGACCCGGGACAGGGCCCCCCGGGGAGCTGTTTTTT. The chain is built from TRBV5-1 and TRBJ2-2; 9 bases match TRBD1. CDR3 length: 15 residues. Germline assignment: CDR1 SGHRS and CDR2 YFSETQ. The V segment lost 5 bases and the J segment 6 bases; nucleotides outside the gene matches: 8.